This T cell receptor beta chain emerged from a study of T cell responses to AZD1222 COVID-19 vaccine. Study observations and caveats: Only after the peak T cell response were repertoires sampled. Among the donors, most were white British and more were female, and clonal diversity was possibly underestimated. Unmutated variant regions are reportedly targeted by nearly half of spike-specific TCRs.

CDR3 size: 14 residues. Germline lookup yields CDR1 SGHTA and CDR2 FQGTGA. V shed 5 bases and J shed 7 bases, with 17 bases lying between them. Analyses pooled second doses at about 4 or about 12 weeks. Profiled with immunoSEQ multiplex PCR; TCRdb holds only in-frame clones, not every one. The data contain tens of thousands of clones, less than 90% of them singletons. A note on this clone: Its target is not known.

Specimen: peripheral blood, collected 28 days after the second AZD1222 dose. The chain links TRBV7-3 to TRBJ1-1, with D hard to call. The clonotype was recovered from an adult who received the AZD1222 COVID-19 vaccine. CDR3: CASSPVGTGLEAFF. For the CDR3, the DNA is TGTGCCAGCAGCCCAGTGGGAACTGGGCTTGAAGCTTTCTTT.